This T cell receptor beta chain was recovered during a study of OX40 agonist ivuxolimab in advanced cancers. Some background on the complete study: Ivuxolimab, which targeted the costimulatory receptor OX40 (CD134), was an agonistic, fully human IgG2 monoclonal antibody. The paper reports the monotherapy dose-escalation portion (N of about 52 patients) of the phase I ivuxolimab trial. Intravenous ivuxolimab was administered to patients every 2 weeks at six dose levels: 0.01, 0.1, 0.3, 1.5, 3 and 10 mg/kg. Three dose-escalation patients achieved partial responses, one with hepatocellular carcinoma and two with cutaneous melanoma. The dose-escalation cohort was about 86% male with a mean age of about 65 years, ranging from roughly 20 to 80. The point of sequencing TCRbeta in the periphery was to test whether ivuxolimab changed TCR sequence diversity and drove clonal T-cell expansion. Prior anti-PD-1, anti-PD-L1 or anti-CTLA-4 therapy was permitted, and checkpoint inhibitors had been received by approximately 39% of dose-escalation patients. Of the approximately 54 patients in dose escalation, 19 had hepatocellular carcinoma, some 15 had melanoma, 9 had renal cell carcinoma and 9 had head and neck cancer.

In regard to this clone: No antigen is known for it. Qualities for individual bases were not recorded, and no much larger clone is one base off.

Study-wide conclusions, independent of this receptor: In the 0.1-3.0 mg/kg groups, partial responders had among the lowest normalized peripheral clonal expansion, particularly in CD8+ T cells. After ivuxolimab, more expanded clones were found on average in CD8+ T cells than in CD4+ T cells. The antigen specificity of the clonally expanded peripheral T cells was not determined. At doses from 0.1 to 3.0 mg/kg, clonal expansion was seen in both CD4+ and CD8+ blood T cells between baseline and week 6. Low levels of normalized T-cell clonal expansion were also seen in some patients who did not respond.

Genomic DNA was extracted from sorted cells for sequencing of the TCRbeta CDR3 region. TCRbeta CDR3 regions were sequenced using the immunoSEQ Assay. TCRdb retrieved this table from immuneACCESS and kept in-frame rearrangements only. Not all clones are present; in checked studies, unresolved V genes account for under half, and no reason is known for the remainder. The sample has fewer than 90,000 clones on record, about 91% of them singletons. The ten largest clonotypes hold under 3% of the sample. Patients with autoimmune disease history or receiving systemic immunosuppression were excluded from the trial. Peripheral blood for TCR sequencing was collected from all dose cohorts at baseline, on cycle 4 day 1, and on cycle 7 day 1. The samples were taken from a phase I, first-in-human, multicenter, open-label dose-escalation trial of ivuxolimab. Adults with locally advanced or metastatic melanoma, renal cell carcinoma, hepatocellular carcinoma or head and neck squamous cell carcinoma were enrolled in the trial. CD4+ and CD8+ T cells were sorted separately from peripheral blood before TCR sequencing.

The receptor was derived from an adult with an advanced solid tumor such as melanoma, head and neck, liver or kidney cancer. The material sequenced was CD4+ or CD8+ T cells sorted from blood, taken in a trial of the OX40 agonist ivuxolimab.

The DNA is TGTGCCAGCAGCTCGTTGGGGGGGCTTTCCTACAATGAGCAGTTCTTC. Its protein reads: CASSSLGGLSYNEQFF. This chain is built from TRBV2 and TRBJ2-1; the D gene is perhaps TRBD2, from 7 matching bases. Via the germline V gene, CDR1 is SNHLY and CDR2 FYNNEI. From its cysteine to its phenylalanine, the CDR3 spans 16 amino acids. Only the CDR3 portion is preserved as DNA: 48 bases, with reading frame beginning at the first base. V is cut by 6 bases and J by 1 base, and the space between the germline ends is 16 bases.